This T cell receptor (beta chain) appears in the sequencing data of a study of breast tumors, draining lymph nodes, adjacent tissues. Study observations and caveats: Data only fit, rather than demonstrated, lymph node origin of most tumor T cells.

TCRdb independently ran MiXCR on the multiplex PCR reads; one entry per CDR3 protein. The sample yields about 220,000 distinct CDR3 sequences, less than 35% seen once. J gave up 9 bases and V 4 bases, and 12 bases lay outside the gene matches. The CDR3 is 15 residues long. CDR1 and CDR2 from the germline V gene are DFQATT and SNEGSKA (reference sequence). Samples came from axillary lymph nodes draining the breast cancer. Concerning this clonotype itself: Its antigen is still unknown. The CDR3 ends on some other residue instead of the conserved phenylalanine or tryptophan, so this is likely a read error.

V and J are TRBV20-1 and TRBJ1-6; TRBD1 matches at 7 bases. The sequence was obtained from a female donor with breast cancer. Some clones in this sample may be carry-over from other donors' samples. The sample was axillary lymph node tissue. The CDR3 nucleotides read TGCAGTGCTACCCGACAGGGTCGCACTGCTTCACCCCTCCACCTT. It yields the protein CSATRQGRTASPLHL.